This T cell receptor beta chain was captured in a study of blood T cell repertoires in COVID-19. Regarding this clone: The sample contains more than one DNA sequence encoding this CDR3.

Per germline, CDR1 LNHDA and CDR2 SQIVND (reference sequence). The V and J ends lost 4 bases and 0 bases respectively, with 10 bases between them. This CDR3 has 15 amino acids. Produced via immunoSEQ multiplex PCR; TCRdb's table is partial and in-frame only. This sample has roughly 240,000 clones, with under 90% found just once. No more than 2 weeks before study entry, exposed participants had met a case of COVID-19. This clonotype originated in a woman in her 40s who had been exposed to COVID-19. The chain joins TRBV19 to TRBJ1-5, with D perhaps TRBD1 (5 bases). Input material: PBMCs or T cells enriched from blood (not recorded which). The CDR3 DNA reads TGTGCCAGTAGTAGAGGAGGGGATAGCAATCAGCCCCAGCATTTT. Residues: CASSRGGDSNQPQHF. Supplemented by reference TRBV19 and TRBJ1-5, the full variable domain reads DGGITQSPKYLFRKEGQNVTLSCEQNLNHDAMYWYRQDPGQGLRLIYYSQIVNDFQKGDIAEGYSVSREKKESFPLTVTSAQKNPTAFYLCASSRGGDSNQPQHFGDGTRLSIL.